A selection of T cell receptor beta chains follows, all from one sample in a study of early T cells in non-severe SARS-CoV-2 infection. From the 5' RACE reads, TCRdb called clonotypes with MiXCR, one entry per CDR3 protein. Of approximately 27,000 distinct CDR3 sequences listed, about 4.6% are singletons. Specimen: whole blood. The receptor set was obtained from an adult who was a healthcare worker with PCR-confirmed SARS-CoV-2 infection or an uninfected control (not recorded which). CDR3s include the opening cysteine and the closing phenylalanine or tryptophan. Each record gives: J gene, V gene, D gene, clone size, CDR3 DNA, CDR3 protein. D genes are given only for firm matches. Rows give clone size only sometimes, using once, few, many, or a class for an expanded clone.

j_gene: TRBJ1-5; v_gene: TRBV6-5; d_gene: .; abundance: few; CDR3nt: TGTGCCAGCAGTTACTCGAGAGGGGATCAGCCCCAGCATTTT; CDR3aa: CASSYSRGDQPQHF
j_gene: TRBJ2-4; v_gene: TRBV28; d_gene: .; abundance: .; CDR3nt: TGTGCCAGCAGTTCGCCGAAAGCTGGAAGGGGCAAAAACATTCAGTACTTC; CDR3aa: CASSSPKAGRGKNIQYF
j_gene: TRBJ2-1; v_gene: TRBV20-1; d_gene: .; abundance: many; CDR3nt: TGCAGTGCTACTAGGAACAATGAGCAGTTCTTC; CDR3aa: CSATRNNEQFF
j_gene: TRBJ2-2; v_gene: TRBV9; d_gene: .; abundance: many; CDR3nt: TGTGCCAGCAACCCTGGTTTTGCGAACACCGGGGAGCTGTTTTTT; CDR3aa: CASNPGFANTGELFF
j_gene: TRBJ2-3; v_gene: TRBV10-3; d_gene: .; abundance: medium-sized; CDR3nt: TGTGCCATCAGTGGAGCAGGGACCACAGATACGCAGTATTTT; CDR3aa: CAISGAGTTDTQYF
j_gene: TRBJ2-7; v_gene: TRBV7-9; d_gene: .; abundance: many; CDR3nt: TGTGCCAGCAGCTCTCCCCTAATTAAGGGGGGGCGGTACGAGCAGTACTTC; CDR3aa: CASSSPLIKGGRYEQYF
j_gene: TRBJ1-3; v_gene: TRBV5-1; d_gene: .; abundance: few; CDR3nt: TGCGCCAGCAGCATCTGGGCAGGGACTGGAAACACCATATATTTT; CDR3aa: CASSIWAGTGNTIYF
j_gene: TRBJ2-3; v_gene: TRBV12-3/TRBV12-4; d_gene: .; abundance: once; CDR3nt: TGTGCCAGCAGTTTATCTTTAGCGGATACGCAGTATTTT; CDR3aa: CASSLSLADTQYF
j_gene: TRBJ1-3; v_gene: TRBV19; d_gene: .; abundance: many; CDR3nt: TGTGCCAGCATCCCGGGACCCTCTGGAAACACCATATATTTT; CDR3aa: CASIPGPSGNTIYF
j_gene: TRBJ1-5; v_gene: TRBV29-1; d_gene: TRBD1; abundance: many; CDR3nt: TGCAGCGTTGCCACAGGGGACCAGCCCCAGCATTTT; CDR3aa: CSVATGDQPQHF
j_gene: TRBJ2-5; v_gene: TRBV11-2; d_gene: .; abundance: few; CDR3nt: TGTGCCAGCAGCTTAGACTGGGGAGGGACCCAGTACTTC; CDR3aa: CASSLDWGGTQYF
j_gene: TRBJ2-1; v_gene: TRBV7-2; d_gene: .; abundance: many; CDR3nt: TGTGCCAGCAGCTTATCGTTGGGTGGGCAGGCCTTTTCCTACAATGAGCAGTTCTTC; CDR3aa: CASSLSLGGQAFSYNEQFF
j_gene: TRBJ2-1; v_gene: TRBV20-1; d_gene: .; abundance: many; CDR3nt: TGCAGTGCTAGAGGGCCCGGGCAAGGATTTGGGAATGAGCAGTTCTTC; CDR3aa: CSARGPGQGFGNEQFF
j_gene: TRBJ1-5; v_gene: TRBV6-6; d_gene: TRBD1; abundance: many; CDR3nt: TGTGCCAGCAGCCCCCCTGGACAGGGGGCGGAGCAGCCCCAGCATTTT; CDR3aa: CASSPPGQGAEQPQHF
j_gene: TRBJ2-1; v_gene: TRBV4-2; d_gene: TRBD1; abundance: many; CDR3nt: TGTGCCAGCAGCCAAGAGGCTTCACCGGGACAGGGGGCCAATGAGCAGTTCTTC; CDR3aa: CASSQEASPGQGANEQFF
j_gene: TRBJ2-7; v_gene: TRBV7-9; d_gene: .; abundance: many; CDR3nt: TGTGCCAGCAGCTTAGGAAGGGCTAGAAGGAGCGAGCAGTACTTC; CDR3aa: CASSLGRARRSEQYF
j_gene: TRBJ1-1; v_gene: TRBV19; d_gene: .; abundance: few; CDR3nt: TGTGCCACTATCCTTAACTGGCAGGCGAACACTGAAGCTTTCTTT; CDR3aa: CATILNWQANTEAFF
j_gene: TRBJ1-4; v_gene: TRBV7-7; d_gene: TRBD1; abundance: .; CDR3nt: TGTGCCAGCAGCGCGTACAGGGGAACTAATGAAAAACTGTTTTTT; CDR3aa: CASSAYRGTNEKLFF
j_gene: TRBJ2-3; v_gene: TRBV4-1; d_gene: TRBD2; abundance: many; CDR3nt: TGCGCCAGCAGCCGCGGACTAGTCGGCATAATCACAGATACGCAGTATTTT; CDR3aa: CASSRGLVGIITDTQYF
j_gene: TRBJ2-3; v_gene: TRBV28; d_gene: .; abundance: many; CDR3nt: TGTGCCAGCAGTTACCCCCGGCAGAACACAGATACGCAGTATTTT; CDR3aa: CASSYPRQNTDTQYF
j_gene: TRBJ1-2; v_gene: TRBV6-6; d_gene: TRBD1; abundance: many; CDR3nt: TGTGCCAGCACGAGGACAGGGATCGGCTACACCTTC; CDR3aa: CASTRTGIGYTF
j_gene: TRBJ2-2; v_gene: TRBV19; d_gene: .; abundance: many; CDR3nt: TGTGCCAGTTGTAGCGGCCCGAACACCGGGGAGCTGTTTTTT; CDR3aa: CASCSGPNTGELFF
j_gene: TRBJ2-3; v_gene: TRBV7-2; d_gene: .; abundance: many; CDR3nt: TGTGCCAGCAGCTTATTTTCTGTTGGGACAGATACGCAGTATTTT; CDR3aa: CASSLFSVGTDTQYF
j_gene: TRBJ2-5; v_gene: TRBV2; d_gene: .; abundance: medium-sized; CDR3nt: TGTGCCAGCGGAGGAGGTGGAGTACACTTC; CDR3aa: CASGGGGVHF
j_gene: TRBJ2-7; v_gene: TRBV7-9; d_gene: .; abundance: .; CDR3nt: TGTGCCAGCAGCTTAATCACAGGTACTTCGAGCGAGCAGTACTTC; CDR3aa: CASSLITGTSSEQYF
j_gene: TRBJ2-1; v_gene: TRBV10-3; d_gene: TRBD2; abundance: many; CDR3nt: TGTGCCATCAGTGCTAGCGGGAGGGACAATGAGCAGTTCTTC; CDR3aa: CAISASGRDNEQFF
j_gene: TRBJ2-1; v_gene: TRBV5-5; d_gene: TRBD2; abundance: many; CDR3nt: TGTGCCAGCAGACTCAGCGGGAGTGCGTATTGGAATGAGCAGTTCTTC; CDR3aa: CASRLSGSAYWNEQFF
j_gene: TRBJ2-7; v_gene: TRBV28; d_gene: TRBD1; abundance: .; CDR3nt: TGTGCCAGCAGTTTCATGGGACAGAGTTACGAGCAGTACTTC; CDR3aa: CASSFMGQSYEQYF
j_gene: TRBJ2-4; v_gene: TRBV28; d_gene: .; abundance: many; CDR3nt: TGTGCCAGCAGTTTATCTGCCGGGGGCGCCAACATTCAGTACTTC; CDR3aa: CASSLSAGGANIQYF
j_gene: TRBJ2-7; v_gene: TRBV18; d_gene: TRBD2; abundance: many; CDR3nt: TGTGCCAGCTCACCTAGCGGGAGCTCCTACGAGCAGTACTTC; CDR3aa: CASSPSGSSYEQYF
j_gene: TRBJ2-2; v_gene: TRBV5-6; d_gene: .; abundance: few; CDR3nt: TGTGCCAGCAGCTTTCGGCGGGGAACGAACACCGGGGAGCTGTTTTTT; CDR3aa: CASSFRRGTNTGELFF
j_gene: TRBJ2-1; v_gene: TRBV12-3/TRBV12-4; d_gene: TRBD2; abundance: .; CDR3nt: TGTGCCAGCAGTTTAAGTAGCGGGGGGGCTAATGAGCAGTTCTTC; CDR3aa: CASSLSSGGANEQFF
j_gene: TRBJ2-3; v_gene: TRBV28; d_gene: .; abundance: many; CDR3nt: TGTGCCAGCAGTTTAGGGGGGAGTCGTGACACGCAGTATTTT; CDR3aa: CASSLGGSRDTQYF
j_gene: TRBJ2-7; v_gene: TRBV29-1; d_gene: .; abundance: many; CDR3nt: TGCAGCGTTGAGGGGGTCCACGAGCAGTACTTC; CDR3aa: CSVEGVHEQYF
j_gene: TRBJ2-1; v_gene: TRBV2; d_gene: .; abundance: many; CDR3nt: TGTGCCAGCACGGTCGGAAGCTCCTACAATGAGCAGTTCTTC; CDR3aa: CASTVGSSYNEQFF
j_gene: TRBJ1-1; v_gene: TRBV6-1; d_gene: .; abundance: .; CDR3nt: TGTGCCAGCAGAGACAGATTCGGAGCTTTCTTT; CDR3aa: CASRDRFGAFF
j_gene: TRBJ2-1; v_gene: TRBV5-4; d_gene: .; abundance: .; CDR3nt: TGTGCCAGCAGCCGTTCGGCCCCCCATGAGCAGTTCTTC; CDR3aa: CASSRSAPHEQFF
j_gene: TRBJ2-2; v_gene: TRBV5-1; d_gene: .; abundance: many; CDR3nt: TGCGCCAGCAGCTTGTACGACAGAAGAACCGGGGAGCTGTTTTTT; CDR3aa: CASSLYDRRTGELFF
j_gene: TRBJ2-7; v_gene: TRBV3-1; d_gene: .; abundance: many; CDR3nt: TGTGCCAGCAGCCAAGCCAGGCTAACCTACGAGCAGTACTTC; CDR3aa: CASSQARLTYEQYF
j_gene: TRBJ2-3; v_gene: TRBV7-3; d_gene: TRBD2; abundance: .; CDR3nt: TGTGCCAGCAGCCCATCACATCTAGCGGGAACCACAGATACGCAGTATTTT; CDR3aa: CASSPSHLAGTTDTQYF
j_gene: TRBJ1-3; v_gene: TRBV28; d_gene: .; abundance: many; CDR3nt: TGTGCCAGCAGTTCGGGTGACACCATATATTTT; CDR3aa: CASSSGDTIYF
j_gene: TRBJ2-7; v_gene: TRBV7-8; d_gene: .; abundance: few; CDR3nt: TGTGCCAGCAGCTCTTTCCAGGGGCAGTCAGACTGGGGCGAGCAGTACTTC; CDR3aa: CASSSFQGQSDWGEQYF
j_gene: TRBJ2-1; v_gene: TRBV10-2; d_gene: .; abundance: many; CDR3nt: TGCGCCAGCAGTGGGTATGAGCAGTTCTTC; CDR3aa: CASSGYEQFF
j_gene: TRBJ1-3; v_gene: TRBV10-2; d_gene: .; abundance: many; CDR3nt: TGCGCCAGTGGGGGCCGCGAGCGGAACACCATATATTTT; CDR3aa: CASGGRERNTIYF
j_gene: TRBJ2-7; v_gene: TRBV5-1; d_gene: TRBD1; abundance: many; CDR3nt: TGCGCCAGCAGCCCCGGACAGGTAGGAAACTACGAGCAGTACTTC; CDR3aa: CASSPGQVGNYEQYF
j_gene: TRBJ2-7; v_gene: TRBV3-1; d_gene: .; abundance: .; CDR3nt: TGTGCCAGCAGCCAAGAGCCATTTTCAAGCTCCTACGAGCAGTACTTC; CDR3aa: CASSQEPFSSSYEQYF
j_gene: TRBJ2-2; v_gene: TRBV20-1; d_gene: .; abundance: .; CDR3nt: TGCAGTGCTAGCAAGGATAGTAGCACCGGGGAGCTGTTTTTT; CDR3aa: CSASKDSSTGELFF
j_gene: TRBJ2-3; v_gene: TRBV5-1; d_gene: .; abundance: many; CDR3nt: TGCGCCAGCAGTCCCCTTACGGCCAGGAGCACAGATACGCAGTATTTT; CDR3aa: CASSPLTARSTDTQYF
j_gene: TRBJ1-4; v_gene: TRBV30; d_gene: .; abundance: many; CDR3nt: TGTGCCTGGAGTGTCCCGAGAGGCGGTGAAAAACTGTTTTTT; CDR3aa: CAWSVPRGGEKLFF
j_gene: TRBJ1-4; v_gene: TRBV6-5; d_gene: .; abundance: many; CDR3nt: TGTGCCAGCAGTCGTGGGTTGGGTGAAAAACTGTTTTTT; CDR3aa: CASSRGLGEKLFF
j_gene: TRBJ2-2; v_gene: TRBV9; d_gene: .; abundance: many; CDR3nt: TGTGCCAGCAGCCGCGAGAACGTCGGGGAGCTGTTTTTT; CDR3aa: CASSRENVGELFF
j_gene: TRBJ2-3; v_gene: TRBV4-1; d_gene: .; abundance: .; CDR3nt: TGCGCCAGCAGCCAAGGGATCACCCCATCTTACACAGATACGCAGTATTTT; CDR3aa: CASSQGITPSYTDTQYF
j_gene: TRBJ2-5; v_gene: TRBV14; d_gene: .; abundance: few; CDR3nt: TGTGCCAGCAGCTTGCCGGGGGCGACCTGGCAAGAGACCCAGTACTTC; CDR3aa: CASSLPGATWQETQYF
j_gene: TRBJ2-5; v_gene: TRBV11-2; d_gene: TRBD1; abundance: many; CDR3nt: TGTGCCAGCAGCTTAACAGGGGGCTTCTTAGAGACCCAGTACTTC; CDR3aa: CASSLTGGFLETQYF
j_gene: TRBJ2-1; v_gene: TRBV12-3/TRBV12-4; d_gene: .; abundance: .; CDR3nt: TGTGCCAGCAGTTTACGGGGTATGAATGAGCAGTTCTTC; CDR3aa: CASSLRGMNEQFF
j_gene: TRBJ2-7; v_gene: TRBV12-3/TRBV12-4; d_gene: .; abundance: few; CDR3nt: TGTGCCAGCAGTCAAACAGGGATCCGGGGCGAGCAGTACTTC; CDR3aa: CASSQTGIRGEQYF